These 8 T cell receptor beta chains originate from one sample sequenced in a study of T cell responses to AZD1222 COVID-19 vaccine. Libraries were prepared by immunoSEQ multiplex PCR; TCRdb keeps only in-frame clonotypes and omits some of them. This table has roughly 98,000 clones, roughly 90% appearing once. This sample comprised peripheral blood, obtained 28 days after the second AZD1222 dose. The receptors originated from an adult who received the AZD1222 COVID-19 vaccine.

The chain recombines TRBV5-1 with TRBJ1-4; D is undetermined. Trimming cost V 5 bases and J 8 bases, with 16 bases left between them. Germline CDR1 reads SGHRS; CDR2 reads YFSETQ. The CDR3 consists of 14 residues. The CDR3 is CASSLGGGREKLFF. The DNA for the CDR3 is TGCGCCAGCAGTCTCGGTGGAGGGCGGGAAAAACTGTTTTTT.

The chain recombines TRBV5-1 with TRBJ2-1, with D perhaps TRBD1 (5 bases). The V end was cut by 1 base, the J end by 10 bases, with 21 bases between. The CDR3 spans 16 residues. Looked up from germline, CDR1 is SGHRS and CDR2 is YFSETQ. CDR3 amino acids: CASSLYGQTLSREQFF. The CDR3 bases are TGCGCCAGCAGCTTGTATGGACAAACCCTATCAAGGGAGCAGTTCTTC.

J is TRBJ2-2 and V is TRBV27, with D maybe TRBD1 (6 bases). V lost 2 bases, J lost 6 bases, and 10 bases lay in between. Germline V CDR1 and CDR2: MNHEY, SMNVEV (reference sequence). There are 14 residues in the CDR3. CDR3 sequence: CASSLRGGAGELFF. Written as DNA, the CDR3 is TGTGCCAGCAGTTTAAGAGGGGGAGCCGGGGAGCTGTTTTTT.

The chain joins TRBV4-2 to TRBJ2-1; either TRBD1 or TRBD2 may supply D (5 bases each). The CDR3 is 15 amino acids. Germline loops: CDR1 LGHNA, CDR2 YNFKEQ. V was trimmed by 4 bases and J by 2 bases, leaving 12 bases between them. Written as DNA, the CDR3 is TGTGCCAGCAGCCCCGGGACCGATCCCTACAATGAGCAGTTCTTC. Translation: CASSPGTDPYNEQFF.

This clone was detected only a few times. The chain carries TRBV2 and TRBJ1-4; D uncertain. The CDR3 has 11 residues. Germline lookup yields CDR1 SNHLY and CDR2 FYNNEI. The V end was cut by 6 bases, the J end by 4 bases, with 3 bases between. The CDR3 spells CASRVNEKLFF. CDR3 coding DNA: TGTGCCAGCAGGGTTAATGAAAAACTGTTTTTT.

The chain links TRBV18 to TRBJ2-1, with TRBD2 matching over 7 bases. Per the germline V gene, CDR1 is KGHSH and CDR2 is LQKENI. CDR3 length: 14 amino acids. Trimming removed 3 bases from V and 2 bases from J; junction bases left unmatched: 1. For the CDR3, the DNA is TGTGCCAGCTCACCGCGGGAGACCTACAATGAGCAGTTCTTC. Translated: CASSPRETYNEQFF. Full variable domain (outside the CDR3, taken from reference TRBV18 and TRBJ2-1): NAGVMQNPRHLVRRRGQEARLRCSPMKGHSHVYWYRQLPEEGLKFMVYLQKENIIDESGMPKERFSAEFPKEGPSILRIQQVVRGDSAAYFCASSPRETYNEQFFGPGTRLTVL.

This clone was seen just once. The genes are TRBV30 and TRBJ2-5; no firm D call. The CDR3 has 14 amino acids. The V end lost 5 bases, the J end lost 1 base, and 14 bases lay between the germline ends. Per the germline V gene, CDR1 is GTSNPN and CDR2 is SVGIG (reference sequence). CDR3 bases: TGTGCCTGGGGCCTACAGCTGACCCAAGAGACCCAGTACTTC. This gives the protein CAWGLQLTQETQYF.

This chain connects TRBV7-9 to TRBJ1-2; no firm D call. Trimming pared 6 bases from V and 6 bases from J, leaving 14 bases between. From germline, CDR1 is SEHNR and CDR2 FQNEAQ (reference sequence). The CDR3 covers 13 residues. CDR3 nucleotide sequence: TGTGCCAGCAGTTATTCACATCGTGATGGCTACACCTTC. This codes for CASSYSHRDGYTF.